This paragraph covers one T cell receptor beta chain sequence. Other DNA sequences in this sample translate to the same CDR3. Both 60 Vbeta primers and 13 Jbeta primers went into the PCR. Per the study methods: As a later analysis found, there were around 86 million unique TCR beta chains, of which roughly 11 million were shared. The protocol was immunoSEQ multiplex PCR, while the TCRdb copy is restricted to in-frame clones and leaves out a portion. That table gives V, J and clone size, and the DNA gave D and trimming. The repertoire includes around 130,000 clones, 8.5% to 10% of them detected once, and 4.5% to 7% sits in the top ten. Trimming stripped 1 base from V and 4 bases from J, with 8 bases between. The CDR3 covers 14 residues. The germline CDR1 and CDR2 sequences are SEHNR and FQNEAQ (reference sequence). The data were taken from a study of cytomegalovirus exposure and HLA in healthy donors.

The rearrangement uses TRBV7-9 and TRBJ1-5; no clear D. The sequence came from a man aged 40-49 years in good health and CMV-seronegative. Sequencing was performed on PBMCs. The CDR3 loop reads CASSLGGGNQPQHF. The DNA for the CDR3 is TGTGCCAGCAGCTTAGGAGGAGGGAATCAGCCCCAGCATTTT.